This T cell receptor (beta chain) is drawn from a study of blood T cell repertoires in COVID-19. Study-level information: Sites in the United States, Italy and Spain provided acute and convalescent COVID-19 samples.

Assay used: immunoSEQ multiplex PCR; TCRdb lists only in-frame clones, some missing. The table shows 55,000 to 70,000 clones, with around 86% occurring only once. V was trimmed by 2 bases and J by 5 bases, leaving 4 bases between them. CDR1 SGHKS and CDR2 YYEKEE come from the germline V gene (reference sequence). The CDR3 length is 12 residues. The table lists this clone with a few counts. Input material: peripheral blood. The TCR originated in a woman older than 75 with acute or convalescent COVID-19. The V and J genes are TRBV5-5 and TRBJ1-4; D not resolved. CDR3 protein: CASSFLNEKLFF. CDR3 coding DNA: TGTGCCAGCAGCTTCTTAAATGAAAAACTGTTTTTT.